This TCR beta chain was identified in a study of cytomegalovirus exposure and HLA in healthy donors. Study-level points and caveats: The study recorded some 160 TCR beta chains that were cytomegalovirus-associated. Across HLA loci, a later analysis found differing TCR association rates, with DRB1 most and HLA-C fewest. The presence/absence work took it that sequencing depth was about the same across donors. Later analysis reportedly placed an Asian-associated ancestry cluster below the roughly 700-donor mean in N-insertions.

On this clone: What it binds is unknown.

Primers for the PCR totalled 60 Vbeta and 13 Jbeta. The method was immunoSEQ multiplex PCR; TCRdb's version includes in-frame clones alone and lacks a portion of them. The table lists some 89,000 clones, about 71% of them singletons. The sequence was collected from a man aged 60 to 69 in good health and CMV-seronegative. Sequencing was performed on PBMCs.

CDR3 sequence reads: CASSLDRGRYEQYF. In DNA, the CDR3 is TGCGCCAGCAGCTTGGACAGGGGCCGCTACGAGCAGTACTTC. V is TRBV5-1 and J is TRBJ2-7, with 7 nucleotides matching TRBD1. The V gene's germline CDR1 is SGHRS and CDR2 YFSETQ. This CDR3 has 14 amino acids. V lost 0 bases and J lost 3; bases outside the gene matches: 3.